A single sample is the source of the 29 T cell receptor beta chains below, sequenced in a study of control samples from healthy donors and cancer patients. Assay used: immunoSEQ multiplex PCR; TCRdb lists only in-frame clones, some missing. The profile shows about 100,000 clones, roughly 90% of them singletons. The material sequenced was blood. These receptors were obtained from a woman in her fifties or sixties in good health.

The chain couples TRBV5-6 to TRBJ1-2; D gene unclear. There are 15 residues in the CDR3. V lost 10 bases to trimming and J lost 4 bases, with 23 bases between them. Germline values: CDR1 SGHDT, CDR2 YYEEEE. CDR3 sequence: CADPRAWAGPYGYTF. The CDR3 DNA follows: TGTGCCGACCCACGGGCGTGGGCAGGACCCTATGGCTACACCTTC. Full variable domain (outside the CDR3, taken from reference TRBV5-6 and TRBJ1-2): DAGVTQSPTHLIKTRGQQVTLRCSPKSGHDTVSWYQQALGQGPQFIFQYYEEEERQRGNFPDRFSGHQFPNYSSELNVNALLLGDSALYLCADPRAWAGPYGYTFGSGTRLTVV.

The rearrangement joins TRBV6-5 to TRBJ1-3; D is perhaps TRBD1 (5 bases). The CDR3 has 15 amino acids. Trimming shortened V by 6 bases and J by 1 base, and 13 bases separated the two germline ends. Germline V gene sequence: CDR1 MNHEY, CDR2 SVGAGI. CDR3 amino acids: CASSRERGSGNTIYF. CDR3 sequence (DNA): TGTGCCAGCAGCCGCGAACGGGGGTCTGGAAACACCATATATTTT.

This clone was detected only once. The chain joins TRBV18 to TRBJ2-5, with D unclear. V lost 5 bases, J lost 5 bases, and 9 bases lay in between. The germline V gene encodes CDR1 KGHSH and CDR2 LQKENI. The CDR3 is 12 amino acids. This CDR3 is CASSFTQETQYF. CDR3 nucleotide sequence: TGTGCCAGCTCATTTACACAGGAGACCCAGTACTTC.

This rearrangement joins TRBV7-7 to TRBJ2-2, with D maybe TRBD2 (5 bases). Germline CDR1 SSHAT, CDR2 FNYEAQ (reference sequence). Trimming shortened V by 5 bases and J by 7 bases, and 14 bases separated the two germline ends. This CDR3 has 14 residues. CDR3 in DNA: TGTGCCAGCAGCCAAGGGCCGGGGAGCGGGGAGCTGTTTTTT. As protein: CASSQGPGSGELFF.

This clone was picked up one time. The genes are TRBV14 and TRBJ2-7, with D hard to call. V dropped 1 base and J dropped 5 bases, with 15 bases sitting between them. The CDR3 is made up of 15 amino acids. CDR1 and CDR2 (germline): SGHDN, FVKESK. This CDR3 is CASSQGNVPTDEQYF. The CDR3 DNA follows: TGTGCCAGCAGCCAAGGCAATGTCCCGACGGACGAGCAGTACTTC.

The CDR3 sequence is CASSLAGRASDEQFF. For the CDR3, the DNA is TGTGCCAGCAGCTTAGCCGGGAGGGCCTCAGATGAGCAGTTCTTC. The chain joins TRBV11-2 to TRBJ2-1; 8 bases line up with TRBD2. V trimming: 1 base; J trimming: 8 bases; junction bases outside the gene matches: 7. The germline gives CDR1 SGHAT, CDR2 FQNNGV. The CDR3 covers 15 residues.

This CDR3 reads CASSAPHGTSGSYEQYV. Here the CDR3 DNA reads TGTGCCAGCAGTGCGCCTCATGGGACTAGCGGCTCCTACGAGCAGTACGTC. The V gene is TRBV6-4, the J gene TRBJ2-7; TRBD2 aligns across 11 bases. J gave up 0 bases and V 4 bases, and 8 bases lay outside the gene matches. CDR1 and CDR2 (germline): MRHNA, SNTAGT. The CDR3 contains 17 residues.

The J gene is TRBJ2-2, the V gene TRBV19, with D perhaps matching TRBD2 (5 bases). The CDR3 is 17 residues long. Germline CDR1 LNHDA, CDR2 SQIVND (reference sequence). Trimming removed 4 bases at V and 7 bases at J, with 22 bases between. This CDR3 is CASSTRRWMRADGELFF. The CDR3 DNA reads as TGTGCCAGTAGTACCCGGCGCTGGATGAGGGCTGACGGGGAGCTGTTTTTT.

V is TRBV2 and J is TRBJ1-5; D is uncertain. V was trimmed by 5 bases and J by 6 bases, leaving 11 bases between them. CDR1 and CDR2 (germline): SNHLY, FYNNEI. This CDR3 region has 13 residues. In DNA, the CDR3 is TGTGCCAGCAGTTCCCGGGCCATTCAGCCCCAGCATTTT. This gives the protein CASSSRAIQPQHF.

In regard to this clone: The same CDR3 also results from other DNA sequences found in this sample. The rearrangement links TRBV9 to TRBJ1-6, with D unresolved. This CDR3 is 13 amino acids long. Germline lookup yields CDR1 SGDLS and CDR2 YYNGEE. V lost 0 bases, J lost 7 bases, and 5 bases lay in between. CDR3 in amino acids: CASSVGGNSPLHF. The CDR3 nucleotides are TGTGCCAGCAGCGTAGGGGGAAATTCACCCCTCCACTTT.

The chain has TRBV5-1 and TRBJ2-5; TRBD1 matches 10 bases. V trimming: 0 bases; J trimming: 2 bases; junction bases outside the gene matches: 10. The CDR3 covers 18 residues. Germline V lookup: CDR1 SGHRS, CDR2 YFSETQ. The CDR3 loop reads CASSLAGGGQGLQETQYF. The CDR3 nucleotides read TGCGCCAGCAGCTTGGCCGGCGGGGGACAGGGGCTACAAGAGACCCAGTACTTC.

CDR3 region: CASSLAGSPNNEQFF. The CDR3 bases are TGTGCCAGCAGCTTAGCCGGAAGCCCTAACAATGAGCAGTTCTTC. The J gene is TRBJ2-1, the V gene TRBV7-8; D ambiguous. The germline CDR1 and CDR2 sequences are SGHVS and FQNEAQ. This CDR3 region has 15 residues. Trimming stripped 0 bases from V and 5 bases from J, with 11 bases between.

The gene calls are TRBV18 and TRBJ2-3; D is unclear. The CDR3 length is 11 residues. V lost 2 bases to trimming and J lost 4 bases, with 1 base between them. Germline lookup yields CDR1 KGHSH and CDR2 LQKENI. CDR3 sequence reads: CASSPSDTQYF. CDR3 nucleotide sequence: TGTGCCAGCTCACCATCAGATACGCAGTATTTT.

The rearrangement joins TRBV7-9 to TRBJ2-1; D is unclear. Germline V gives CDR1 SEHNR, CDR2 FQNEAQ (reference sequence). CDR3 length equals 17 residues. Trimming left V 5 bases short and J 7 bases short, with 24 bases between. CDR3 residues: CASSHTETVLSNNEQFF. The CDR3 region has the DNA TGTGCCAGCAGCCACACGGAGACTGTTCTATCTAATAATGAGCAGTTCTTC.

The chain couples TRBV6-5 to TRBJ2-5; D is ambiguous. The CDR3 length is 16 residues. CDR1 and CDR2 from the germline V gene are MNHEY and SVGAGI. Trimming removed 4 bases at V and 4 bases at J, with 19 bases between. The CDR3: CASSSFWAGSRETQYF. The CDR3 DNA reads TGTGCCAGCAGTTCCTTCTGGGCAGGTTCTAGAGAGACCCAGTACTTC.

The rearrangement joins TRBV10-2 to TRBJ2-2; D remains unclear. Trimming took off 6 bases at V and 9 bases at J, with 11 bases between the two ends. CDR1 and CDR2 from the germline V gene are WSHSY and SAAADI. This CDR3 is 12 amino acids long. CDR3 amino acids: CASSLGPRELFF. CDR3 DNA sequence: TGCGCCAGCAGCCTCGGGCCCCGGGAGCTGTTTTTT.

The gene calls are TRBV25-1 and TRBJ1-4; TRBD1 might be the D (5 bases). The CDR3 runs to 15 residues. Trimming shortened V by 1 base and J by 8 bases, and 14 bases separated the two germline ends. Germline lookup yields CDR1 MGHDK and CDR2 SYGVNS. CDR3 nucleotide sequence: TGTGCCAGCAGTGAATTGGGCGCAGGGAACGAAAAACTGTTTTTT. It codes for CASSELGAGNEKLFF.

The genes are TRBV11-2 and TRBJ2-1; TRBD2 aligns across 7 bases. With 2 bases clipped from V and 1 base from J, the junction kept 5 bases outside the gene matches. CDR3 length: 16 residues. The germline V gene has CDR1 SGHAT and CDR2 FQNNGV. The CDR3 DNA is TGTGCCAGCAGCTTAATAGGCGGGAGTTCCTACAATGAGCAGTTCTTC. This encodes CASSLIGGSSYNEQFF.

The chain has TRBV15 and TRBJ2-5, with a possible D match to TRBD1 (6 bases). With 3 bases removed from V and 2 bases from J, the gap between germline ends came to 13 bases. Germline V CDR1 and CDR2: LNHNV, YYDKDF (reference sequence). There are 15 residues in the CDR3. The DNA for the CDR3 is TGTGCCACCAGCAGCGCCGGGACACTTCAAGAGACCCAGTACTTC. It codes for CATSSAGTLQETQYF.

V is TRBV7-6 and J is TRBJ2-5, with 11 bases that match TRBD2. The trim removed 4 bases at V and 1 base at J, leaving 2 bases unmatched. The CDR3 length is 15 residues. Germline values: CDR1 SGHVS, CDR2 FNYEAQ. CDR3: CASSSGTSGQETQYF. Written as DNA, the CDR3 is TGTGCCAGCAGCTCCGGGACTAGCGGCCAAGAGACCCAGTACTTC.

The rearrangement uses TRBV4-1 and TRBJ1-5, with unresolved D. Germline V gene sequence: CDR1 MGHRA, CDR2 YSYEKL. The CDR3 is 13 residues long. The V gene lost 1 base and the J gene lost 3 bases, with 4 bases spanning the gap. CDR3 sequence reads: CASSQVANQPQHF. The CDR3 DNA sequence: TGCGCCAGCAGCCAAGTGGCCAATCAGCCCCAGCATTTT.

This clone was detected only a few times. The J gene is TRBJ1-5, the V gene TRBV27, with 7 bases lining up with TRBD1. Trimming took 8 bases from V and 9 from J; bases not matched to a gene: 19. This CDR3 has 16 amino acids. Germline V lookup: CDR1 MNHEY, CDR2 SMNVEV (reference sequence). CDR3 DNA sequence: TGTGCCAGCGCGGGGGCTGGGACAGCCCCGGGAGGGCCCCAGCATTTT. Protein: CASAGAGTAPGGPQHF.

This chain connects TRBV18 to TRBJ1-2; possible D gene TRBD1, 5 bases. Trimming pared 2 bases from V and 8 bases from J, leaving 18 bases between. CDR1 is KGHSH, CDR2 LQKENI, per germline. The CDR3 sequence is 15 residues long. The chain's CDR3 is CASSPTDQPGFGYTF. The CDR3 DNA is TGTGCCAGCTCACCAACTGACCAGCCAGGGTTCGGCTACACCTTC.

The chain is built from TRBV27 and TRBJ2-3; D is ambiguous. V was shortened by 5 bases and J by 5 bases, with 8 bases between the two germline ends. The CDR3 contains 12 residues. Germline V CDR1 and CDR2: MNHEY, SMNVEV (reference sequence). In DNA form, the CDR3 reads TGTGCCAGCAGTCCCCCGGGAGATACGCAGTATTTT. It translates to CASSPPGDTQYF.

The chain uses TRBV6-1 and TRBJ1-2, with D possibly TRBD1 on 5 matching bases. CDR1 and CDR2 (germline): MNHNS, SASEGT. Trimming took 0 bases from V and 0 from J, leaving 8 bases between them. The CDR3 is 15 residues long. CDR3 amino acids: CASSEAWGSNYGYTF. CDR3 DNA sequence: TGTGCCAGCAGTGAAGCTTGGGGGTCTAACTATGGCTACACCTTC.

The chain joins TRBV6-5 to TRBJ1-2, with TRBD1 as a possible D gene (6 bases). The CDR3 runs to 14 residues. Trimming shortened V by 7 bases and J by 7 bases, and 19 bases separated the two germline ends. From germline, CDR1 is MNHEY and CDR2 SVGAGI. The CDR3 sequence: CASTVTYRAGGYTF. The CDR3 DNA follows: TGTGCCAGCACCGTAACCTACAGGGCCGGTGGCTACACCTTC.

This chain joins TRBV30 and TRBJ1-2; D perhaps matches TRBD1 (6 bases). The V gene lost 0 bases and the J gene lost 4 bases, with 9 bases spanning the gap. Looked up from germline, CDR1 is GTSNPN and CDR2 is SVGIG (reference sequence). There are 13 residues in the CDR3. The CDR3 sequence is CAWSVLRGYGYTF. CDR3 DNA sequence: TGTGCCTGGAGTGTACTCAGGGGCTATGGCTACACCTTC.

The V call is TRBV27, the J call TRBJ1-5; D gene ambiguous. V dropped 5 bases and J dropped 0 bases, with 17 bases sitting between them. The germline CDR1 and CDR2 sequences are MNHEY and SMNVEV (reference sequence). There are 17 residues in the CDR3. The DNA for the CDR3 is TGTGCCAGCAGTAGGTCCGGATCTGGGAATAGCAATCAGCCCCAGCATTTT. Its translation: CASSRSGSGNSNQPQHF.

CDR3 bases: TGTGCCAGCAGCTTAGGCCGAGGAAACACCATATATTTT. It codes for CASSLGRGNTIYF. The chain uses TRBV7-7 and TRBJ1-3; D is undetermined. V lost 1 base and J lost 4, with 5 bases in between. The V gene's germline CDR1 is SSHAT and CDR2 FNYEAQ (reference sequence). This CDR3 contains 13 residues.